This TCR beta chain derives from a study of cytomegalovirus exposure and HLA in healthy donors. This CDR3 comprises 15 residues. Trimming removed 1 base at V and 5 bases at J, with 12 bases between. The germline V gene has CDR1 SGHAT and CDR2 FQNNGV. Study-wide results and caveats: Researchers reported that a few CMV-associated chains were confirmed in vitro as CMV antigen-specific.

About this clone itself: As yet, its antigen is unknown.

The table came from immunoSEQ multiplex PCR; TCRdb's copy has only in-frame clones and leaves some out. The sample consists of 200,000 to 300,000 clones, around 91% of them appearing once. Input material: PBMCs. The TCR was taken from a woman in her 30s in good health and CMV-seronegative. This chain connects TRBV11-2 to TRBJ2-1; possible D gene TRBD1, 5 bases. The CDR3 spells CASSLVAGNNNEQFF. DNA of the CDR3: TGTGCCAGCAGCTTAGTAGCAGGGAATAACAATGAGCAGTTCTTC.